The 28 T cell receptor beta chains in this list originate from one sample, sequenced in a study of neurological immune-mediated disorders (dated by TCRdb to between 2018 and 2021). The sample's time point, from its label and the paper: longitudinal time-point 1 (baseline). The method behind the library was 5' RACE. Sequenced on an Illumina HiSeq 2500. The public sequencing data were trimmed at Q25 with fastp and processed into clonotypes with MiXCR by TCRdb, which kept only in-frame beta chains. Here each entry gathers all rows of one CDR3 protein and keeps the most common genes and DNA. This sample is represented by around 76,000 distinct CDR3 sequences; around 9.6% of them were singletons. The ten largest clones capture 8.5% to 10% of the sample. The sequencing input was PBMCs. The source of these receptors is a young man in good health.

This clonotype has at least ten counts. The chain uses TRBV27 and TRBJ1-4, with TRBD1 identical over 7 bases. From germline, CDR1 is MNHEY and CDR2 SMNVEV (reference sequence). The CDR3 is made up of 14 amino acids. V was pared by 6 bases and J by 3 bases, with 4 bases of the junction left unmatched. The CDR3 here is CASSWTGPNEKLFF. The CDR3 DNA is TGTGCCAGCAGCTGGACAGGACCTAATGAAAAACTGTTTTTT.

This clonotype has at least ten counts. The chain combines TRBV29-1 with TRBJ2-7; 7 positions match TRBD1. V lost 8 bases to trimming and J lost 0 bases; unmatched junction nucleotides: 4. Germline V gene sequence: CDR1 SQVTM, CDR2 ANQGSEA. The CDR3 length is 12 residues. CDR3 sequence reads: CSSTGSSYEQYF. Here the CDR3 DNA reads TGCAGCTCGACAGGGAGCTCCTACGAGCAGTACTTC.

The J gene is TRBJ2-2, the V gene TRBV9; D unclear. This CDR3 is built from 16 residues. In germline, CDR1 is SGDLS, CDR2 YYNGEE. V lost 3 bases and J 3 bases, leaving 15 bases between the germline ends. The CDR3 bases are TGTGCCAGCAGCGCCCTCGGGCCTTGGGACACCGGGGAGCTGTTTTTT. It is translated as CASSALGPWDTGELFF.

This clonotype was recorded many times. This chain links TRBV20-1 with TRBJ2-1; D uncertain. Germline CDR1 is DFQATT and CDR2 is SNEGSKA (reference sequence). This CDR3 has 13 amino acids. The V end was cut by 1 base, the J end by 4 bases, with 8 bases between. In nucleotides, the CDR3 is TGCAGTGCTAGAGTAAGGGTTTACAATGAGCAGTTCTTC. Translation: CSARVRVYNEQFF.

This clonotype was seen ten or more times. This chain joins TRBV4-1 and TRBJ2-7; a possible D gene is TRBD1 (5 bases). Germline V gives CDR1 MGHRA, CDR2 YSYEKL. V gave up 0 bases and J gave up 2 bases, with 11 bases separating them. The CDR3 spans 15 residues. As DNA, the CDR3 is TGCGCCAGCAGCCAAGATCCGGCAGGGACCTACGAGCAGTACTTC. It encodes CASSQDPAGTYEQYF.

This clonotype was observed a handful of times. CDR3 sequence reads: CASSIRDGTDFEKLFF. DNA for the CDR3: TGCGCCAGCAGTATCCGGGACGGAACCGATTTTGAAAAACTGTTTTTT. J is TRBJ1-4 and V is TRBV5-1, with D maybe TRBD1 (5 bases). From germline, CDR1 is SGHRS and CDR2 YFSETQ. The CDR3 is made up of 16 amino acids. V shed 5 bases and J shed 7 bases, with 21 bases lying between them.

To note about this clonotype: This may come from a read error, since a much larger clone is one base off. This chain links TRBV7-2 with TRBJ2-1, with 7 bases aligning to TRBD1. The CDR3 totals 15 residues. The V segment lost 6 bases and the J segment 12 bases; nucleotides outside the gene matches: 17. The germline gives CDR1 SGHTA, CDR2 FQGNSA. CDR3 sequence: CASRTGTESPFGQFF. The CDR3 DNA reads as TGTGCCAGCAGGACCGGGACAGAGTCCCCCTTTGGGCAGTTCTTC.

This clonotype was observed at least ten times. The chain couples TRBV5-1 to TRBJ2-2; 9 bases align to TRBD1. V lost 5 bases and J lost 4; bases outside the gene matches: 6. From germline, CDR1 is SGHRS and CDR2 YFSETQ. The CDR3 has 15 amino acids. The chain's CDR3 is CASRPGQGLTGELFF. As DNA, the CDR3 is TGCGCCAGCAGACCGGGACAGGGCCTCACCGGGGAGCTGTTTTTT.

In its sample, this clonotype was seen many times. The V gene is TRBV9, the J gene TRBJ2-7; 8 nucleotides line up with TRBD2. Germline assignment: CDR1 SGDLS and CDR2 YYNGEE. J was trimmed by 4 bases and V by 0 bases; bases with no gene match: 9. The CDR3 is 16 residues long. The CDR3 DNA sequence: TGTGCCAGCAGCGTAGAATCTGAACTAGCGGCTTACGAGCAGTACTTC. Translated: CASSVESELAAYEQYF. The full variable domain, with the rest looked up from reference TRBV9 and TRBJ2-7, is DSGVTQTPKHLITATGQRVTLRCSPRSGDLSVYWYQQSLDQGLQFLIQYYNGEERAKGNILERFSAQQFPDLHSELNLSSLELGDSALYFCASSVESELAAYEQYFGPGTRLTVT.

This clonotype was observed many times. The chain combines TRBV5-1 with TRBJ2-3; maybe TRBD2 (6 bases). Trimming cost V 1 base and J 4 bases, with 10 bases left between them. The CDR3 contains 14 residues. Germline CDR1 and CDR2: SGHRS and YFSETQ. The CDR3, as DNA: TGCGCCAGCAGCTTGAGCGCGGGGTCAGATACGCAGTATTTT. This sequence encodes CASSLSAGSDTQYF.

This clonotype has at least ten counts. The rearrangement joins TRBV28 to TRBJ2-7; TRBD1 might be the D (6 bases). This CDR3 has 14 residues. Deletions cut 2 bases from V and 6 bases from J, with 14 bases between. The V gene's germline CDR1 is MDHEN and CDR2 SYDVKM. The CDR3, as DNA: TGTGCCAGCAGTTTACAGGGGCCTCGGGGCGAGCAGTACTTC. As protein: CASSLQGPRGEQYF.

This clonotype was picked up many times. The genes are TRBV29-1 and TRBJ2-7; TRBD1 agrees at 7 bases. CDR3 length equals 10 residues. CDR1 is SQVTM and CDR2 is ANQGSEA in the germline V gene. The junction had 4 bases not matched to a gene; V was cut back by 4 bases and J by 10 bases. CDR3 region: CSVGTGHQYF. CDR3 nucleotides: TGCAGCGTTGGGACAGGACACCAGTACTTC.

This clonotype was seen ten or more times. The chain is built from TRBV7-7 and TRBJ2-3; D is uncertain. Between the trimmed V and J ends, which lost 1 base and 3 bases, there was a span of 11 bases. Germline V lookup: CDR1 SSHAT, CDR2 FNYEAQ (reference sequence). This CDR3 contains 15 residues. The CDR3 DNA is TGTGCCAGCAGCTTAGGGGTTAGTTCAACAGATACGCAGTATTTT. Amino acids: CASSLGVSSTDTQYF. Full variable domain (remainder filled in from reference TRBV7-7 and TRBJ2-3): GAGVSQSPRYKVTKRGQDVTLRCDPISSHATLYWYQQALGQGPEFLTYFNYEAQPDKSGLPSDRFSAERPEGSISTLTIQRTEQRDSAMYRCASSLGVSSTDTQYFGPGTRLTVL.

Many counts were recorded for this clonotype. The chain joins TRBV5-6 to TRBJ2-3, with 9 bases identical to TRBD1. The germline V gene encodes CDR1 SGHDT and CDR2 YYEEEE. This CDR3 has 15 amino acids. V lost 0 bases and J lost 3; bases outside the gene matches: 2. Written as DNA, the CDR3 is TGTGCCAGCAGCTTGGACAGGGGGCGAACAGATACGCAGTATTTT. It translates to CASSLDRGRTDTQYF.

This clonotype was recorded at least ten times. The CDR3 coding sequence is TGTGCCAGCAGGTTTGGCGGGACCGGCGGGGAGCTGTTTTTT. Translation gives CASRFGGTGGELFF. The rearrangement joins TRBV3-1 to TRBJ2-2; maybe TRBD2 (6 bases). Germline V gene sequence: CDR1 LGHDT, CDR2 YNNKEL (reference sequence). The CDR3 runs 14 residues. V dropped 6 bases and J dropped 7 bases, with 15 bases sitting between them. The complete variable domain, with remaining parts taken from reference TRBV3-1 and TRBJ2-2, reads DTAVSQTPKYLVTQMGNDKSIKCEQNLGHDTMYWYKQDSKKFLKIMFSYNNKELIINETVPNRFSPKSPDKAHLNLHINSLELGDSAVYFCASRFGGTGGELFFGEGSRLTVL.

This rearrangement joins TRBV7-2 to TRBJ2-1; a weak D match, TRBD2 (6 bases). CDR3 length: 15 residues. Germline V gives CDR1 SGHTA, CDR2 FQGNSA. Deletions cut 1 base from V and 2 bases from J, with 9 bases between. Here the CDR3 reads CASSLDLAPYNEQFF. DNA of the CDR3: TGTGCCAGCAGCTTAGACCTAGCGCCCTACAATGAGCAGTTCTTC. The whole variable domain, filled in from reference TRBV7-2 and TRBJ2-1, reads GAGVSQSPSNKVTEKGKDVELRCDPISGHTALYWYRQSLGQGLEFLIYFQGNSAPDKSGLPSDRFSAERTGGSVSTLTIQRTQQEDSAVYLCASSLDLAPYNEQFFGPGTRLTVL.

There are many counts of this clonotype. V usage is TRBV12-3 or TRBV12-4 and J usage is TRBJ2-1; 10 nucleotides line up with TRBD2. V shed 4 bases, J shed 7 bases, and the junction held 7 bases outside the gene matches. This CDR3 is 15 amino acids long. DNA for the CDR3: TGTGCCAGCAGTTCCTCTAGCGGGAGTGGAAATGAGCAGTTCTTC. Protein sequence: CASSSSSGSGNEQFF.

In its sample, this clonotype was seen many times. The chain is built from TRBV20-1 and TRBJ2-3; 9 nucleotides align to TRBD2. V lost 2 bases to trimming and J lost 1 base; unmatched junction nucleotides: 7. This CDR3 region has 16 residues. Germline V gives CDR1 DFQATT, CDR2 SNEGSKA (reference sequence). CDR3 DNA: TGCAGTGCTAGATCGGGGACTAGCTCAGGCACAGATACGCAGTATTTT. Translation: CSARSGTSSGTDTQYF.

This clonotype was detected many times. This CDR3 reads CASSTGQQNTGELFF. In nucleotides, the CDR3 is TGTGCCAGCAGCACGGGACAGCAGAACACCGGGGAGCTGTTTTTT. This chain links TRBV7-2 with TRBJ2-2, with TRBD1 matching over 7 bases. The CDR3 sequence is 15 residues long. The ends lost 5 bases at V and 1 base at J; junction bases unmatched: 4. The germline V gene has CDR1 SGHTA and CDR2 FQGNSA.

This clonotype came up many times. This chain links TRBV29-1 with TRBJ2-7, with 9 positions matching TRBD2. Per germline, CDR1 SQVTM and CDR2 ANQGSEA. The ends lost 6 bases at V and 5 bases at J; junction bases unmatched: 2. This CDR3 is built from 11 residues. The CDR3 nucleotides read TGCAGCGTCCGGACTAGCGACGAGCAGTACTTC. Translation gives CSVRTSDEQYF.

This clonotype was observed many times. V and J are TRBV11-3 and TRBJ2-1; TRBD1 is a possible D gene (5 bases). The CDR3 sequence is 11 residues long. V lost 5 bases and J lost 9, with 8 bases in between. Germline CDR1 and CDR2: SGHNT and YENEEA. The CDR3 bases are TGTGCCAGCAGCCTGACAGCTGAGCAGTTCTTC. Translating gives CASSLTAEQFF.

In its sample, this clonotype was seen a few times. The V gene is TRBV5-1, the J gene TRBJ2-1; 7 nucleotides line up with TRBD2. Germline loops: CDR1 SGHRS, CDR2 YFSETQ. The CDR3 is 14 residues long. The V and J ends lost 2 bases and 6 bases, in that order; junction bases with no gene match: 5. In DNA form, the CDR3 reads TGCGCCAGCAGCTTAGCGGGATGGGCCAATGAGCAGTTCTTC. This translates into CASSLAGWANEQFF.

This clonotype was observed at least ten times. J is TRBJ1-4 and V is TRBV19, with TRBD1 matching over 8 bases. V lost 4 bases and J lost 6; bases outside the gene matches: 10. This CDR3 has 16 residues. Germline V CDR1 and CDR2: LNHDA, SQIVND (reference sequence). CDR3 protein: CASSSPWDRRHEKLFF. CDR3 coding DNA: TGTGCCAGTAGTAGTCCGTGGGACAGGCGGCATGAAAAACTGTTTTTT.

This clonotype was counted at least ten times. The chain has TRBV11-2 and TRBJ2-5; TRBD2 aligns across 7 bases. This CDR3 spans 15 amino acids. CDR1 and CDR2 from the germline V gene are SGHAT and FQNNGV. J was trimmed by 5 bases and V by 5 bases; bases with no gene match: 11. The DNA of the CDR3 is TGTGCCAGCAGCAAGCTGACTAGCCTTAGTGAGACCCAGTACTTC. Translation: CASSKLTSLSETQYF.

Turning to this clonotype: This may stem from a read error, because a much larger clone lies one nucleotide away. The CDR3 DNA follows: TGTGCCAGCAGTTTAGGGGCGTTGGGTGAAGCTTTCTTT. Encoded protein: CASSLGALGEAFF. The chain employs TRBV27 and TRBJ1-1, with D tentatively TRBD1 (5 bases). Germline-derived CDR1 and CDR2 are MNHEY and SMNVEV (reference sequence). Trimming left V 2 bases short and J 7 bases short, with 11 bases between. This CDR3 is 13 amino acids long.

This clonotype was observed at least ten times. Here the CDR3 reads CASSQGQGYEQYF. In DNA, the CDR3 is TGTGCCAGCAGCCAAGGACAGGGCTACGAGCAGTACTTC. This sequence joins TRBV3-1 and TRBJ2-7, with 7 bases that match TRBD1. Losses at the gene ends were 1 base for V and 3 bases for J; bases not matched to a gene: 0. The germline gives CDR1 LGHDT, CDR2 YNNKEL (reference sequence). The CDR3 sequence is 13 residues long.

This clonotype showed up many times. The chain carries TRBV4-1 and TRBJ2-1, with D uncertain. The CDR3 consists of 16 residues. From germline, CDR1 is MGHRA and CDR2 YSYEKL. V lost 4 bases and J lost 0, with 13 bases in between. CDR3 sequence reads: CASSPGAGFSYNEQFF. CDR3 coding DNA: TGCGCCAGCAGCCCAGGAGCCGGGTTCTCCTACAATGAGCAGTTCTTC.

This clonotype came up many times. This sequence joins TRBV6-6 and TRBJ1-4; unclear D gene. The CDR3 is 12 residues long. V lost 4 bases, J lost 0 bases, and 0 bases lay in between. Per germline, CDR1 MNHNY and CDR2 SVGAGI (reference sequence). The CDR3 here is CASSSTNEKLFF. CDR3 DNA sequence: TGTGCCAGCAGTTCAACTAATGAAAAACTGTTTTTT.